This T cell receptor (beta chain) originates from a study of PD-1 blockade in classical Hodgkin lymphoma. Findings and caveats of the study: A significant rise in TCR diversity was seen by C4D1 for CD4+ cells but not for CD8+ cells.

Worth noting for this clone: Its antigen remains unknown.

TCRdb keeps only in-frame clones here, not all; method: immunoSEQ multiplex PCR. Of some 33,000 clones in the sample, 70% to 80% are singletons; the top ten hold almost 4%. The CDR3 has 10 amino acids. The V end lost 6 bases, the J end lost 3 bases, and 6 bases lay between the germline ends. Germline CDR1 reads DFQATT; CDR2 reads SNEGSKA (reference sequence). The time point was: cycle 4 day 1 (C4D1), after less than 7 weeks of nivolumab. Every single patient, without exception, relapsed after autologous stem cell transplantation, and brentuximab vedotin exposure varied. V usage is TRBV20-1 and J usage is TRBJ2-7; D not certain. Sequenced material: peripheral blood mononuclear cells (PBMCs), taken before the fourth cycle of nivolumab. The origin of this receptor is a human donor with classical Hodgkin lymphoma. CDR3 protein: CSAENYEQYF. The CDR3 bases are TGCAGTGCCGAAAACTACGAGCAGTACTTC.